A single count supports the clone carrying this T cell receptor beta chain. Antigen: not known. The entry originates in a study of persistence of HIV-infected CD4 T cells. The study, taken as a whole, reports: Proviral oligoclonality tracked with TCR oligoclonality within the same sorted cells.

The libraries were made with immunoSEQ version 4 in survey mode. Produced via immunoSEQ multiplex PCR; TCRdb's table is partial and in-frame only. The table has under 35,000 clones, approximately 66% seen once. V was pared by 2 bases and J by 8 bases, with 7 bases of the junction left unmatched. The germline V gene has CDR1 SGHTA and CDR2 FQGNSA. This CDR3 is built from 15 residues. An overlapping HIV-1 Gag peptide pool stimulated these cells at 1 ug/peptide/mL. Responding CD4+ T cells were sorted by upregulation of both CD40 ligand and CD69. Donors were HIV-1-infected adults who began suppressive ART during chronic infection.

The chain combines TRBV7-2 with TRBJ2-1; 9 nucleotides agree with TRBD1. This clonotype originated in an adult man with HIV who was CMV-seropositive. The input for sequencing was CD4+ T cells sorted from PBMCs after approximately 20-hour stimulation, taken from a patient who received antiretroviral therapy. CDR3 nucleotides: TGTGCCAGCAGCTTAAACAGGGGGCGCATGGATGAGCAGTTCTTC. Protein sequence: CASSLNRGRMDEQFF.